These 30 T cell receptor beta chains originate from one sample sequenced in a study of CD8 T cells in ankylosing spondylitis. TCRdb reprocessed the 5' RACE reads with MiXCR, giving one entry per CDR3 protein. The data show 180,000 or so distinct CDR3 sequences, with approximately 10% seen just once and 25% to 30% held by the top ten. The sample was blood, either unsorted or a sorted T cell fraction (not recorded which). The receptor source for this set is a male donor with ankylosing spondylitis or in good health (not recorded which).

This clonotype was seen a handful of times. This chain connects TRBV20-1 to TRBJ2-1, with 9 positions matching TRBD1. Per the germline V gene, CDR1 is DFQATT and CDR2 is SNEGSKA (reference sequence). V lost 4 bases and J lost 4; bases outside the gene matches: 8. The CDR3 is made up of 15 amino acids. CDR3 sequence (DNA): TGCAGTGCTATGGAGACCGGGACAGGGTACAATGAGCAGTTCTTC. Residues: CSAMETGTGYNEQFF.

In this sample, this clonotype turned up many times. The chain couples TRBV20-1 to TRBJ1-2; a weak D match, TRBD1 (6 bases). CDR1 and CDR2 (germline): DFQATT, SNEGSKA (reference sequence). The CDR3 runs 14 residues. The CDR3 DNA reads TGCACCTGCCCCCGGGACACTTCCAACTATGGCTACACCTTC. It encodes CTCPRDTSNYGYTF.

Many counts were recorded for this clonotype. The V and J genes are TRBV5-6 and TRBJ2-2; D gene unclear. The CDR3 has 12 amino acids. V was cut by 2 bases and J by 6 bases, with 5 bases left in between. Germline-derived CDR1 and CDR2 are SGHDT and YYEEEE. CDR3 DNA sequence: TGTGCCAGCAGCTTTACCCCCGGGGAGCTGTTTTTT. It translates to CASSFTPGELFF.

This sequence joins TRBV24-1 and TRBJ2-3; D is unresolved. This CDR3 contains 19 residues. V dropped 2 bases and J dropped 0 bases, with 20 bases sitting between them. Germline V CDR1 and CDR2: KGHDR, SFDVKD. The CDR3 bases are TGTGCCACCAGTGATTCCTTATTTGAAACGGAAACTAGCACAGATACGCAGTATTTT. Encoded protein: CATSDSLFETETSTDTQYF.

This clonotype was detected a few times. The rearrangement joins TRBV7-6 to TRBJ2-3, with 8 positions matching TRBD2. Trimming took 2 bases from V and 6 from J; bases not matched to a gene: 7. Germline assignment: CDR1 SGHVS and CDR2 FNYEAQ. The CDR3 consists of 15 residues. The CDR3 reads CASSLLSAGDDTQYF. CDR3 bases: TGTGCCAGCAGCTTACTTTCAGCGGGGGATGATACGCAGTATTTT.

In DNA, the CDR3 is TGTGCCAGCAGCTCCAGAGCCGGCTACACCTTC. Amino acids: CASSSRAGYTF. V is TRBV7-8 and J is TRBJ1-2; no reliable D call. The germline gives CDR1 SGHVS, CDR2 FQNEAQ. The CDR3 runs to 11 residues. Trimming took off 4 bases at V and 8 bases at J, with 8 bases between the two ends.

This clonotype has at least ten counts. The CDR3 DNA reads TGTGCCTGGAGTGTAGAAGGGTATCAAGAGACCCAGTACTTC. This gives the protein CAWSVEGYQETQYF. The V gene is TRBV30, the J gene TRBJ2-5; no clear D gene. V lost 0 bases to trimming and J lost 2 bases, with 10 bases between them. The length of the CDR3 is 14 residues. Germline CDR1 GTSNPN, CDR2 SVGIG (reference sequence).

This clonotype showed up many times. The V and J genes are TRBV7-8 and TRBJ1-6, with 7 bases lining up with TRBD1. CDR3 length: 16 residues. Germline V CDR1 and CDR2: SGHVS, FQNEAQ. V trimming: 5 bases; J trimming: 9 bases; junction bases outside the gene matches: 13. The CDR3 region is CASSPDRDSRISPLHF. CDR3 bases: TGTGCCAGCAGCCCGGACCGGGACAGTAGGATTTCACCCCTCCACTTT.

J is TRBJ2-1 and V is TRBV4-1; 7 bases line up with TRBD1. Germline V gives CDR1 MGHRA, CDR2 YSYEKL. V was clipped by 1 base and J by 0 bases; unmatched bases: 3. The CDR3 is 16 residues long. The CDR3 loop reads CASSQGRGPSYNEQFF. The CDR3 region has the DNA TGCGCCAGCAGCCAAGGAAGGGGGCCCTCCTACAATGAGCAGTTCTTC.

This clonotype has at least ten counts. The chain combines TRBV5-6 with TRBJ2-3, with a tentative D call TRBD2 (6 bases). The CDR3 loop spans 14 amino acids. Germline values: CDR1 SGHDT, CDR2 YYEEEE. The V gene lost 5 bases and the J gene lost 1 base, with 11 bases spanning the gap. The CDR3 DNA is TGTGCCAGCAGAAGGGACTGGGGCACAGATACGCAGTATTTT. Encoded protein: CASRRDWGTDTQYF.

This clonotype was recorded many times. The chain has TRBV5-1 and TRBJ1-6; D ambiguous. The length of the CDR3 is 18 residues. Trimming pared 2 bases from V and 7 bases from J, leaving 22 bases between. Germline lookup yields CDR1 SGHRS and CDR2 YFSETQ. For the CDR3, the DNA is TGCGCCAGCAGCTTTACCTCCGGGGTCGCCATAGGAAATTCACCCCTCCACTTT. This encodes CASSFTSGVAIGNSPLHF.

This clonotype came up many times. The gene calls are TRBV20-1 and TRBJ1-2; 8 bases fit TRBD1. The germline gives CDR1 DFQATT, CDR2 SNEGSKA (reference sequence). V lost 6 bases and J lost 5; bases outside the gene matches: 11. This CDR3 has 14 residues. CDR3 region: CSALVAQGGYGYTF. The CDR3 nucleotides are TGCAGTGCCTTAGTGGCACAGGGGGGTTATGGCTACACCTTC.

The V call is TRBV29-1, the J call TRBJ1-1; the D is unclear. CDR3 length: 12 amino acids. V was clipped by 4 bases and J by 0 bases, with 6 bases between them. Germline loops: CDR1 SQVTM, CDR2 ANQGSEA. The CDR3 reads CSVGGMNTEAFF. Written as DNA, the CDR3 is TGCAGCGTTGGAGGCATGAACACTGAAGCTTTCTTT.

This clonotype was seen only a few times. This may stem from a read error, because a much larger clone lies one nucleotide away. The J gene is TRBJ2-1, the V gene TRBV20-1; D remains ambiguous. Germline V lookup: CDR1 DFQATT, CDR2 SNEGSKA (reference sequence). The CDR3 extends over 15 amino acids. With 7 bases removed from V and 0 bases from J, the gap between germline ends came to 16 bases. The CDR3 protein is CSVREGPNSYNEQFF. The DNA of the CDR3 is TGCAGTGTCAGAGAAGGGCCCAACTCCTACAATGAGCAGTTCTTC.

The sample holds many counts of this clonotype. The CDR3 loop is CASSPIALRDTDTQYF. The CDR3 nucleotides read TGTGCCAGCTCACCGATAGCGTTAAGGGACACAGATACGCAGTATTTT. The rearrangement uses TRBV18 and TRBJ2-3; tentatively, D is TRBD2 (5 bases). Germline CDR1 KGHSH, CDR2 LQKENI. The CDR3 covers 16 residues. Between the trimmed V and J ends, which lost 3 bases and 2 bases, there was a span of 15 bases.

In its sample, this clonotype was seen many times. J is TRBJ2-1 and V is TRBV3-1; D unresolved. The V gene's germline CDR1 is LGHDT and CDR2 YNNKEL (reference sequence). This CDR3 spans 15 amino acids. Trimming stripped 0 bases from V and 6 bases from J, with 12 bases between. The CDR3 DNA reads as TGTGCCAGCAGCCAAGATCAGCAGAGAAGCAATGAGCAGTTCTTC. Translation: CASSQDQQRSNEQFF.

This clonotype has ten or more counts. The chain has TRBV5-1 and TRBJ1-1, with D possibly being TRBD1 (5 bases). Germline-derived CDR1 and CDR2 are SGHRS and YFSETQ. CDR3 length: 14 residues. V lost 0 bases and J lost 1, with 7 bases in between. In DNA form, the CDR3 reads TGCGCCAGCAGCTTGGAGGGGCAGAACACTGAAGCTTTCTTT. It yields the protein CASSLEGQNTEAFF.

At least ten counts were recorded for this clonotype. The CDR3 nucleotides are TGTGCCAGCAGCCAGACGGGGTTCTCTGGAAACACCATATATTTT. This gives the protein CASSQTGFSGNTIYF. V gene TRBV3-1 combines with J gene TRBJ1-3, with D hard to call. V shed 3 bases and J shed 0 bases, with 9 bases lying between them. This CDR3 spans 15 amino acids. The germline V gene encodes CDR1 LGHDT and CDR2 YNNKEL (reference sequence).

The rearrangement uses TRBV30 and TRBJ2-7, with 12 bases lining up with TRBD2. The CDR3 loop spans 15 amino acids. Trimming removed 3 bases from V and 6 bases from J; junction bases left unmatched: 9. In germline, CDR1 is GTSNPN, CDR2 SVGIG (reference sequence). In nucleotides, the CDR3 is TGTGCCTGGAGGACGGGACTAGCGGGTATTCGCGAGCAGTACTTC. The encoded protein is CAWRTGLAGIREQYF.

This clonotype was seen more than once but under ten times. This chain uses TRBV7-9 with TRBJ2-2; D uncertain. Germline CDR1 reads SEHNR; CDR2 reads FQNEAQ (reference sequence). This CDR3 spans 12 amino acids. Trimming removed 5 bases at V and 6 bases at J, with 7 bases between. The CDR3 coding sequence is TGTGCCAGCAGCCATGTCCCCGGGGAGCTGTTTTTT. It yields the protein CASSHVPGELFF.

This clonotype was found many times. The CDR3 DNA sequence: TGCGCCAGCAGCGTGTCGGACAGGGCTATCACAGATACGCAGTATTTT. It translates to CASSVSDRAITDTQYF. The chain employs TRBV5-1 and TRBJ2-3, with 8 positions matching TRBD1. The CDR3 is 16 residues long. Germline CDR1 is SGHRS and CDR2 is YFSETQ. The trim removed 4 bases at V and 2 bases at J, leaving 9 bases unmatched.

Ten or more counts support this clonotype. The chain uses TRBV6-5 and TRBJ1-3; a weak D match, TRBD1 (6 bases). The CDR3 is 14 amino acids. The V end lost 4 bases, the J end lost 0 bases, and 7 bases lay between the germline ends. Looked up from germline, CDR1 is MNHEY and CDR2 is SVGAGI. The CDR3 loop is CASSSTGSGNTIYF. The CDR3 nucleotides read TGTGCCAGCAGTTCGACAGGCTCTGGAAACACCATATATTTT.

The V call is TRBV24-1, the J call TRBJ2-4, with D hard to call. Germline CDR1 KGHDR, CDR2 SFDVKD. V was clipped by 3 bases and J by 5 bases, with 10 bases between them. There are 14 residues in the CDR3. The CDR3, as DNA: TGTGCCACCAGTGATGGACCGCAGGAAAACATTCAGTACTTC. Protein sequence: CATSDGPQENIQYF.

In this sample, this clonotype turned up many times. V is TRBV11-2 and J is TRBJ2-7; TRBD2 aligns across 10 bases. CDR1 is SGHAT, CDR2 FQNNGV, per germline. The CDR3 is made up of 15 amino acids. The J segment lost 0 bases and the V segment lost 7 bases, leaving 6 bases of the junction unmatched. As DNA, the CDR3 is TGTGCCAGCACCCTAAGACTAGCGGGCTCCTACGAGCAGTACTTC. Protein sequence: CASTLRLAGSYEQYF.

The V call is TRBV19, the J call TRBJ1-1; TRBD1 is a possible D gene (6 bases). Trimming left V 7 bases short and J 4 bases short, with 22 bases between. Looked up from germline, CDR1 is LNHDA and CDR2 is SQIVND (reference sequence). The CDR3 sequence is 16 residues long. CDR3 nucleotides: TGTGCCAGTATGAACCTTGGGGGCGTAACGAGCACTGAAGCTTTCTTT. As protein: CASMNLGGVTSTEAFF.

The rearrangement joins TRBV5-1 to TRBJ1-5, with TRBD1 as a possible D gene (5 bases). Germline V gives CDR1 SGHRS, CDR2 YFSETQ. The CDR3 has 13 amino acids. Between the trimmed V and J ends, which lost 5 bases and 3 bases, there was a span of 9 bases. The CDR3 DNA reads TGCGCCAGCAGGGGGACGTTCAATCAGCCCCAGCATTTT. Protein sequence: CASRGTFNQPQHF.

At least ten counts were recorded for this clonotype. The chain carries TRBV5-1 and TRBJ2-2; TRBD2 agrees at 10 bases. Germline V gene data show CDR1 as SGHRS and CDR2 as YFSETQ. The CDR3 sequence is 16 residues long. After removal of 2 bases from V and 6 bases from J, the junction contained 7 bases not matched to a gene. In DNA form, the CDR3 reads TGCGCCAGCAGCTTAGAGACCGGGACTAGCGCCGGGGAGCTGTTTTTT. Translated, it gives CASSLETGTSAGELFF. Combining the CDR3 with reference TRBV5-1 and TRBJ2-2 gives the whole variable domain KAGVTQTPRYLIKTRGQQVTLSCSPISGHRSVSWYQQTPGQGLQFLFEYFSETQRNKGNFPGRFSGRQFSNSRSEMNVSTLELGDSALYLCASSLETGTSAGELFFGEGSRLTVL.

In this sample, this clonotype turned up a few times. J is TRBJ1-6 and V is TRBV6-5; TRBD1 matches at 8 bases. Germline trimming cut 2 bases from V and 6 bases from J; bases unmatched to any gene: 0. Germline values: CDR1 MNHEY, CDR2 SVGAGI. The CDR3 is made up of 14 amino acids. Here the CDR3 reads CASSYGQGNSPLHF. The CDR3 DNA reads as TGTGCCAGCAGTTACGGACAGGGTAATTCACCCCTCCACTTT.

Ten or more counts support this clonotype. The chain is built from TRBV20-1 and TRBJ2-1; D gene uncertain. V shed 3 bases and J shed 6 bases, with 12 bases lying between them. The CDR3 extends over 13 amino acids. Germline CDR1 and CDR2: DFQATT and SNEGSKA (reference sequence). The CDR3, as DNA: TGCAGTGCTAGGCCTGGTTCGGGCAATGAGCAGTTCTTC. This translates into CSARPGSGNEQFF.

This clonotype was counted at least ten times. This chain uses TRBV20-1 with TRBJ2-7; 8 positions match TRBD1. Trimming removed 4 bases from V and 0 bases from J; junction bases left unmatched: 8. In germline, CDR1 is DFQATT, CDR2 SNEGSKA (reference sequence). The CDR3 spans 15 residues. The CDR3 loop reads CSATKGTGNSYEQYF. Here the CDR3 DNA reads TGCAGTGCTACAAAGGGGACAGGAAACTCCTACGAGCAGTACTTC.